Listed here is a single T cell receptor (beta chain). Antigen specificity is unknown. These data originate in a study of OX40 agonist ivuxolimab in advanced cancers. Study at large: Previous treatment with anti-PD-1, anti-PD-L1 or anti-CTLA-4 therapy was allowed; about 44% had received some. Partial responses were seen in three patients, one with hepatocellular carcinoma and two with cutaneous melanoma.

Whole-study results and caveats: Among the lowest levels of clonal expansion were found in partial responders at 0.1-3.0 mg/kg. Low normalized T-cell clonal expansion was also seen in some nonresponders.

Libraries were prepared by immunoSEQ multiplex PCR; TCRdb keeps only in-frame clonotypes and omits some of them. The sample has approximately 39,000 clones, around 80% seen once. The V end was cut by 1 base, the J end by 7 bases, with 6 bases between. In germline, CDR1 is GTSNPN, CDR2 SVGIG (reference sequence). The CDR3 extends over 11 amino acids. The sample in question was CD4+ or CD8+ T cells sorted from blood, obtained in a trial of the OX40 agonist ivuxolimab. V is TRBV30 and J is TRBJ2-3; D unresolved. This TCR came from an adult with an advanced solid tumor such as melanoma, head and neck, liver or kidney cancer. CDR3 region: CAWSETNTQYF. CDR3 sequence (DNA): TGTGCCTGGAGTGAGACCAATACGCAGTATTTT. Full variable domain (rest looked up from reference TRBV30 and TRBJ2-3): SQTIHQWPATLVQPVGSPLSLECTVEGTSNPNLYWYRQAAGRGLQLLFYSVGIGQISSEVPQNLSASRPQDRQFILSSKKLLLSDSGFYLCAWSETNTQYFGPGTRLTVL.